This T cell receptor beta chain originates from a study of cytomegalovirus exposure and HLA in healthy donors. The CDR3 consists of 13 residues. Germline V CDR1 and CDR2: SNHLY, FYNNEI. V shed 3 bases and J shed 8 bases, with 13 bases lying between them. This PCR relied on a set of 60 Vbeta primers and 13 Jbeta primers. The method was immunoSEQ multiplex PCR; TCRdb's version includes in-frame clones alone and lacks a portion of them. The sample holds fewer than 200,000 clones, around 82% seen once. Sequenced input: PBMCs. The receptor was derived from a male donor in good health and CMV-seronegative. This chain links TRBV2 with TRBJ1-2; possibly TRBD1 for D (6 bases). CDR3 protein: CASSDQGTGGYTF. CDR3 nucleotide sequence: TGTGCCAGCAGTGACCAGGGGACGGGGGGCTACACCTTC.